This TCR beta chain was observed in a study of vaccination effects on CD4 cells after COVID-19. Overall study findings and caveats: Pronounced clonal contraction occurred in clones induced by infection and by vaccine late after vaccination.

After expansion with viral peptide pools in the ViraFEST assay, antigen-specific CD4+ T cells were sequenced. Following culture for approximately 11 days, CD4+ T cells were isolated. Documented for the person is a PCR-confirmed SARS-CoV-2 infection occurring between March and December 2020. Method: immunoSEQ multiplex PCR; TCRdb's copy keeps in-frame clones and lacks some. The table has tens of thousands of clones, 72% seen once. After removal of 5 bases from V and 2 bases from J, the junction contained 12 bases not matched to a gene. The CDR3 covers 16 residues. CDR1 is SGHVS and CDR2 is FNYEAQ in the germline V gene. The table lists this clone with a few counts. What it binds is not known.

The chain combines TRBV7-6 with TRBJ2-7; 7 bases align to TRBD1. This receptor was obtained from a human donor who had a prior SARS-CoV-2 infection. Sequenced here: CD4+ T cells from PBMCs cultured with a peptide pool, sampled before COVID-19 vaccination. The CDR3 here is CASSPTTGRTTYEQYF. The CDR3 DNA reads TGTGCCAGCAGCCCAACGACAGGGCGCACCACCTACGAGCAGTACTTC.